The clone carrying this T cell receptor (beta chain) is deemed medium-sized. As yet, its antigen is unknown. Likely unrecorded immune exposures existed in these nominally healthy donors. This entry comes from a study of cytomegalovirus exposure and HLA in healthy donors. Findings of the study overall: Previously analyzed data showed that most TCR beta V segments were productive at a frequency of about 90% or about 30%. Researchers reported in a later analysis that common viral pathogens appeared linked to several top clusters. CMV serostatus was the sole immune exposure data available.

The PCR had 60 Vbeta and 13 Jbeta primers. Data came from immunoSEQ multiplex PCR; TCRdb stores just in-frame clones and leaves some out. Of over 75,000 clones listed, about 68% were seen once; the top ten hold 2% to 2.5%. This CDR3 comprises 15 residues. The V segment lost 4 bases and the J segment 6 bases; nucleotides outside the gene matches: 8. The germline V gene encodes CDR1 MNHEY and CDR2 SVGAGI. The material sequenced was PBMCs. The sequence was obtained from a human donor in good health. The chain combines TRBV6-5 with TRBJ2-1, with 8 bases lining up with TRBD2. The CDR3 sequence is CASSSGGNSANEQFF. The CDR3 DNA reads TGTGCCAGCAGTTCGGGAGGGAATAGCGCCAATGAGCAGTTCTTC.